This T cell receptor (beta chain) was sequenced in a study of T cell responses to AZD1222 COVID-19 vaccine. Study in general: Second-dose intervals near 4 or 12 weeks were combined.

Study-level results: Two doses of AZD1222 preceded a rise in Spike-specific TCR breadth and depth.

Germline loops: CDR1 SGHRS, CDR2 YFSETQ. CDR3 length: 14 residues. The V and J ends lost 4 bases and 4 bases, in that order; junction bases with no gene match: 6. To note about this clone: Its matching antigen is unknown.

This table comes from immunoSEQ multiplex PCR, and its TCRdb copy is limited to in-frame clones, with some not included. In the table there are roughly 170,000 clones, about nine tenths of which are singletons. The chain combines TRBV5-1 with TRBJ1-2, with 8 bases matching TRBD1. The receptor was derived from an adult in good health. This specimen consisted of peripheral blood, obtained on day 0 of AZD1222 vaccination. The CDR3 sequence is CASSADRVGYGYTF. The DNA for the CDR3 is TGCGCCAGCAGCGCGGACAGGGTTGGCTATGGCTACACCTTC.